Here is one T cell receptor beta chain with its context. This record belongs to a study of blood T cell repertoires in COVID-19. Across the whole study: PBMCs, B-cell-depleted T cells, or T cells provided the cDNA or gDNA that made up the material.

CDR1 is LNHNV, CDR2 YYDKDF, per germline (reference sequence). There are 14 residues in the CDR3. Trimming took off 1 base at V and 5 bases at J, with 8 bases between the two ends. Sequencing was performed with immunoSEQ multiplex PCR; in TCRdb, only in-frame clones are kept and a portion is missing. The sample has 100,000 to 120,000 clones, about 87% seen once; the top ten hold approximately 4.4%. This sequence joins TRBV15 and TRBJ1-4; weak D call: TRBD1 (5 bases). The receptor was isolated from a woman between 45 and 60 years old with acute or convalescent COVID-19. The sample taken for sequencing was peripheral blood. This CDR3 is CATSRAGGNEKLFF. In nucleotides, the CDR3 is TGTGCCACCAGCAGAGCTGGGGGGAATGAAAAACTGTTTTTT.